Each of the 10 T cell receptor beta chains below was sequenced from the same sample in a study of blood T cells in healthy people across ages. Primers used in a second PCR of about 6 to 11 cycles were a sample-barcoded 5' primer and a J-beta primer mix. TCRdb fed the 5' RACE reads into MiXCR, producing one record per CDR3 protein. The repertoire consists of approximately 1.5 million distinct CDR3 sequences, with approximately 42% occurring once and the leading ten covering under 5%. Specimen: blood. These receptors were obtained from a woman between 18 and 29 years old in good health.

This clonotype appeared a few times. The chain uses TRBV25-1 and TRBJ1-6; a possible D gene is TRBD1 (6 bases). This CDR3 contains 13 residues. Looked up from germline, CDR1 is MGHDK and CDR2 is SYGVNS. The V gene lost 6 bases and the J gene lost 10 bases, with 13 bases spanning the gap. CDR3: CASSTGSYSPLHF. The CDR3 bases are TGTGCCAGCAGCACAGGGTCGTACTCACCCCTCCACTTT.

This clonotype was observed many times. V gene TRBV10-3 combines with J gene TRBJ2-1; D unresolved. The CDR3 is made up of 12 amino acids. Germline values: CDR1 ENHRY, CDR2 SYGVKD. Trimming pared 9 bases from V and 9 bases from J, leaving 15 bases between. In nucleotides, the CDR3 is TGTGCCATAGCCCGGGTCTCATCTGAGCAGTTCTTC. This codes for CAIARVSSEQFF.

The chain carries TRBV4-1 and TRBJ2-1; the D gene is possibly TRBD1 (6 bases). Per germline, CDR1 MGHRA and CDR2 YSYEKL. CDR3 length: 16 residues. V was pared by 0 bases and J by 2 bases, with 11 bases between. This CDR3 reads CASSQDIRDTYNEQFF. As DNA, the CDR3 is TGCGCCAGCAGCCAAGATATACGGGACACCTACAATGAGCAGTTCTTC.

This chain links TRBV6-4 with TRBJ2-5; D is undetermined. This CDR3 comprises 14 residues. The V gene lost 2 bases and the J gene lost 11 bases, with 18 bases spanning the gap. Germline V gene lookup returns CDR1 MRHNA and CDR2 SNTAGT. The CDR3 coding sequence is TGTGCCAGCAGTGACCCCCCACAGACCAATGAGCAGTACTTC. Translating gives CASSDPPQTNEQYF.

The chain employs TRBV7-2 and TRBJ2-5; 7 bases match TRBD1. Germline V gives CDR1 SGHTA, CDR2 FQGNSA. V shed 1 base and J 2 bases; nucleotides not matched to a gene: 4. CDR3 size: 15 residues. The CDR3 sequence: CASSLGPGGQETQYF. Here the CDR3 DNA reads TGTGCCAGCAGCTTAGGCCCAGGGGGACAAGAGACCCAGTACTTC.

The chain combines TRBV20-1 with TRBJ1-1; 8 bases line up with TRBD1. CDR1 is DFQATT, CDR2 SNEGSKA, per germline (reference sequence). The CDR3 runs to 14 residues. The junction had 9 bases not matched to a gene; V was cut back by 6 bases and J by 3 bases. The CDR3: CSARKQGGDTEAFF. In DNA, the CDR3 is TGCAGTGCCAGAAAACAGGGGGGGGACACTGAAGCTTTCTTT.

This clonotype was picked up a small number of times. The gene calls are TRBV28 and TRBJ1-1; possible D gene TRBD1, 5 bases. This CDR3 is 15 amino acids long. In germline, CDR1 is MDHEN, CDR2 SYDVKM. V was shortened by 3 bases and J by 4 bases, with 15 bases between the two germline ends. The CDR3 region has the DNA TGTGCCAGCAGTTTGCGGGGCCCAAGGCGCACTGAAGCTTTCTTT. It encodes CASSLRGPRRTEAFF.

This chain joins TRBV9 and TRBJ2-1; TRBD2 matches 8 bases. There are 18 residues in the CDR3. V was pared by 0 bases and J by 0 bases, with 8 bases of the junction left unmatched. Germline V gene data show CDR1 as SGDLS and CDR2 as YYNGEE. The CDR3 is CASSVDASGYSSYNEQFF. Here the CDR3 DNA reads TGTGCCAGCAGCGTAGACGCTAGCGGGTACAGCTCCTACAATGAGCAGTTCTTC.

The chain has TRBV29-1 and TRBJ1-5, with D maybe TRBD1 (6 bases). Germline V CDR1 and CDR2: SQVTM, ANQGSEA. CDR3 length equals 13 residues. Deletions cut 6 bases from V and 5 bases from J, with 14 bases between. The CDR3 coding sequence is TGCAGCGTGGGTCGACAGGCTGATCAGCCCCAGCATTTT. This encodes CSVGRQADQPQHF. Filled out from reference TRBV29-1 and TRBJ1-5, the complete variable domain reads SAVISQKPSRDICQRGTSLTIQCQVDSQVTMMFWYRQQPGQSLTLIATANQGSEATYESGFVIDKFPISRPNLTFSTLTVSNMSPEDSSIYLCSVGRQADQPQHFGDGTRLSIL.

The chain employs TRBV12-3 or TRBV12-4 and TRBJ1-2; D is unclear. V was cut by 7 bases and J by 2 bases, with 23 bases left in between. CDR3 length: 17 amino acids. CDR3 in DNA: TGTGCCAGCAATAAACCCTCGGATGGCGGATCGAACTATGGCTACACCTTC. It translates to CASNKPSDGGSNYGYTF.